These T cell receptor beta chains were read from a single sample in a study of cytomegalovirus exposure and HLA in healthy donors. Some clones are missing from TCRdb's copy, which holds only in-frame ones; the method was immunoSEQ multiplex PCR. The table has about 200,000 clones, over 75% seen once; the top ten hold 1.5% to 2%. The sample taken for sequencing was PBMCs. The receptors shown here come from a man younger than 30 in good health and CMV-seronegative. The CDR3 runs from the conserved cysteine through the conserved F or W. The D gene is left open where the match is weak. Clone size, where shown, is once, few, many, or a class for clones that have expanded.

>TRBJ2-5|TRBD1|.|TRBV5-1
TGCGCCAGCAGCACGGGACAGGGAGGTGGAGAGACCCAGTACTTC
CASSTGQGGGETQYF
>TRBJ1-2|.|.|TRBV9
TGTGCCAGCAGCGTAGCCCTGGGGACAAACTATGGCTACACCTTC
CASSVALGTNYGYTF
>TRBJ2-7|TRBD2|.|TRBV13
TGTGCCAGCAGCTCTGGGACTAGCCGCTCCTACGAGCAGTACTTC
CASSSGTSRSYEQYF
>TRBJ1-5|.|.|TRBV5-4
TGTGCCAGCAGCTTGGACGGTGGCAATCAGCCCCAGCATTTT
CASSLDGGNQPQHF
>TRBJ1-3|.|.|TRBV7-8
TGTGCCAGCAGCTTTTACGGGGCTGGAAACACCATATATTTT
CASSFYGAGNTIYF
>TRBJ1-1|.|.|TRBV7-9
TGTGCCAGCAGTTGGACAGAGAACACTGAAGCTTTCTTT
CASSWTENTEAFF
>TRBJ2-1|.|.|TRBV19
TGTGCCAGTAGCCAGCGGCCCAGCTCCTACAATGAGCAGTTCTTC
CASSQRPSSYNEQFF
>TRBJ2-2|.|.|TRBV5-8
TGTGCCAGTCCCAGGGGTGTCTATCCCGGGGAGCTGTTTTTT
CASPRGVYPGELFF
>TRBJ2-1|.|few|TRBV11-2
TGTGCCAGCAGCCCAGCGGGCCCGGGGGAGCAGTTCTTC
CASSPAGPGEQFF
>TRBJ1-2|.|.|TRBV2
TGTGCCAGCAGGGAAAATTCAGGGATTTACTATGGCTACACCTTC
CASRENSGIYYGYTF
>TRBJ2-3|TRBD2|.|TRBV4-1
TGCGCCAGCAGCCAAGAATCGGGAGGGGATACGCAGTATTTT
CASSQESGGDTQYF
>TRBJ1-2|.|few|TRBV7-9
TGTGCCAGCAGCTTTCCCAGAGCGGGGTCAGGGCCTCAATATGGCTACACCTTC
CASSFPRAGSGPQYGYTF
>TRBJ2-7|.|.|TRBV6-5
TGTGCCAGCAGCTTTCAACAGGGATCGGACGAGCAGTACTTC
CASSFQQGSDEQYF
>TRBJ2-2|.|.|TRBV4-3
TGCGCCAGCAGCCACCTTACCGGGGAGCTGTTTTTT
CASSHLTGELFF
>TRBJ2-7|.|.|TRBV28
TGTGCCAGCAGGACCGGGACACCAGGGGTCGAGCAGTACTTC
CASRTGTPGVEQYF
>TRBJ2-5|.|.|TRBV6-5
TGTGCCAGCAGTTACTCGGACCCGACAGCCCGGGTGGCCCAGTACTTC
CASSYSDPTARVAQYF
>TRBJ2-7|TRBD1|.|TRBV10-1
TGCGCCAGCAGTGAAGGTCTAGGGGGCAGTAAATACGAGCAGTACTTC
CASSEGLGGSKYEQYF
>TRBJ2-7|TRBD2|.|TRBV7-8
TGTGCCAGCAGTACTAGCGAGCTCTACGAGCAGTACTTC
CASSTSELYEQYF
>TRBJ1-1|TRBD1|once|TRBV5-4
TGTGCCAGCAGCCTCGGGACAGGGAGAGGGGGGACTGAAGCTTTCTTT
CASSLGTGRGGTEAFF
>TRBJ2-3|TRBD1|.|TRBV5-1
TGCGCCAGCTACCCGACAGGGGCCCCAGATACGCAGTATTTT
CASYPTGAPDTQYF
>TRBJ2-3|.|.|TRBV7-9
TGTGCCAGCAGCCCGAACAGGGTCGAAGCAGATACGCAGTATTTT
CASSPNRVEADTQYF
>TRBJ2-1|TRBD2|few|TRBV11-2
TGTGCCAGCAGCTTAGAGGGACATACTAGCGGGAGATGGAGTGAGCAGTTCTTC
CASSLEGHTSGRWSEQFF